The 19 T cell receptor beta chains given below trace back to one sample, sequenced in a study of control samples from healthy donors and cancer patients. TCRdb keeps only in-frame clones here, not all; method: immunoSEQ multiplex PCR. The sample consists of 120,000 or so clones, around 93% of them appearing once. Sequencing used PBMCs. The origin of the receptors is a man in his fifties or sixties with head and neck cancer.

This clone was recorded only once. The chain recombines TRBV19 with TRBJ2-5; 13 bases are a match to TRBD2. The V gene's germline CDR1 is LNHDA and CDR2 SQIVND (reference sequence). With V trimmed by 4 bases and J by 5 bases, 4 bases remained unmatched. This CDR3 has 15 residues. CDR3 DNA: TGTGCCAGTAGTAGGGGACTAGCGGGGAAGGAGACCCAGTACTTC. Protein product: CASSRGLAGKETQYF.

V and J are TRBV20-1 and TRBJ2-3; 9 nucleotides match TRBD2. The CDR3 extends over 11 amino acids. Germline V gene lookup returns CDR1 DFQATT and CDR2 SNEGSKA (reference sequence). The CDR3 protein is CVAGGPDTQYF. In DNA form, the CDR3 reads TGCGTTGCGGGGGGGCCTGATACGCAGTATTTT.

This sequence joins TRBV6-5 and TRBJ1-1; 10 nucleotides align to TRBD1. With V trimmed by 6 bases and J by 4 bases, 8 bases remained unmatched. The CDR3 has 15 amino acids. The germline gives CDR1 MNHEY, CDR2 SVGAGI. As DNA, the CDR3 is TGTGCCAGCAGACCCGGGACAGGGGTGAGCACTGAAGCTTTCTTT. Amino acid sequence: CASRPGTGVSTEAFF.

This chain links TRBV7-3 with TRBJ2-1; D is unclear. The CDR3 is made up of 13 amino acids. Trimming left V 5 bases short and J 6 bases short, with 11 bases between. CDR1 and CDR2 from the germline V gene are SGHTA and FQGTGA. DNA of the CDR3: TGTGCCAGCAGCCCCCCTCCGGTCAATGAGCAGTTCTTC. Its protein product is CASSPPPVNEQFF.

V is TRBV12-3 or TRBV12-4 and J is TRBJ2-1; D is ambiguous. V was clipped by 4 bases and J by 14 bases, with 12 bases between them. This CDR3 spans 11 amino acids. This CDR3 is CASSSGHYEFF. The CDR3 bases are TGTGCCAGCAGTTCCGGGCACTACGAGTTCTTC.

CDR3 protein: CASSFGLPGTDTQYF. The DNA of the CDR3 is TGTGCCAGCAGCTTCGGACTGCCTGGCACAGATACGCAGTATTTT. The genes are TRBV7-6 and TRBJ2-3; a weak D match, TRBD2 (5 bases). Germline loops: CDR1 SGHVS, CDR2 FNYEAQ. V gave up 3 bases and J gave up 1 base, with 11 bases separating them. The CDR3 is 15 residues long.

This chain joins TRBV7-2 and TRBJ2-5, with a tentative D call TRBD1 (5 bases). Trimming shortened V by 6 bases and J by 4 bases, and 15 bases separated the two germline ends. The germline CDR1 and CDR2 sequences are SGHTA and FQGNSA. CDR3 length: 14 residues. Here the CDR3 DNA reads TGTGCCAGCAGTTATAGGAACAGGTTAGAGACCCAGTACTTC. Translating gives CASSYRNRLETQYF.

V is TRBV18 and J is TRBJ1-5; the match to TRBD1 covers 8 bases. The CDR3 consists of 14 residues. The V segment lost 3 bases and the J segment 5 bases; nucleotides outside the gene matches: 3. The germline V gene has CDR1 KGHSH and CDR2 LQKENI. CDR3 DNA: TGTGCCAGCTCACCCACAGGGGGGGATCAGCCCCAGCATTTT. It specifies CASSPTGGDQPQHF.

This rearrangement joins TRBV6-5 to TRBJ1-4; TRBD1 matches at 9 bases. Germline CDR1 is MNHEY and CDR2 is SVGAGI. The junction had 7 bases not matched to a gene; V was cut back by 6 bases and J by 8 bases. This CDR3 is 14 amino acids long. The CDR3, as DNA: TGTGCCAGCAGCCCGACAGGGGGGCGAGAAAAACTGTTTTTT. The encoded protein is CASSPTGGREKLFF.

This chain connects TRBV28 to TRBJ1-5; perhaps TRBD1 as D (5 bases). The ends were cut back, 3 bases at V and 7 bases at J, with 13 bases in the middle. CDR3 size: 14 residues. Germline V gives CDR1 MDHEN, CDR2 SYDVKM. Here the CDR3 reads CASSFGGTGQPQHF. Here the CDR3 DNA reads TGTGCCAGCAGTTTTGGAGGGACGGGGCAGCCCCAGCATTTT.

V is TRBV7-2 and J is TRBJ2-7; TRBD2 aligns across 8 bases. With 4 bases clipped from V and 5 bases from J, the junction kept 10 bases outside the gene matches. The CDR3 totals 15 residues. Germline V lookup: CDR1 SGHTA, CDR2 FQGNSA. In DNA, the CDR3 is TGTGCCAGCAGCTACAGCGGGGGACGAGAACACGAGCAGTACTTC. It codes for CASSYSGGREHEQYF.

The rearrangement joins TRBV7-2 to TRBJ1-5, with D possibly matching TRBD1 (5 bases). The CDR3 is 13 amino acids. CDR1 and CDR2 (germline): SGHTA, FQGNSA. V lost 5 bases to trimming and J lost 6 bases, with 11 bases between them. Here the CDR3 DNA reads TGTGCCAGCAGCCCGAGGAGGGGTCAGCCCCAGCATTTT. Its translation is CASSPRRGQPQHF.

V and J are TRBV6-6 and TRBJ2-7; D not resolved. The CDR3 runs 13 residues. Trimming removed 5 bases from V and 2 bases from J, with 10 bases in between. CDR1 MNHNY and CDR2 SVGAGI come from the germline V gene (reference sequence). DNA for the CDR3: TGTGCCAGCAGTCCCGGCAGTACCTACGAGCAGTACTTC. The encoded protein is CASSPGSTYEQYF.

The chain joins TRBV5-3 to TRBJ2-3, with 12 nucleotides matching TRBD2. TRBV5-3 belongs to the ORF category, with a function that is uncertain. The length of the CDR3 is 15 residues. The trim removed 5 bases at V and 7 bases at J, leaving 8 bases unmatched. As DNA, the CDR3 is TGTGCCAGAAGTAGGGGACTAGCGGGTAAAAATACGCAGTATTTT. Translating it yields CARSRGLAGKNTQYF.

V and J are TRBV7-5 and TRBJ1-6. TRBV7-5 is a pseudogene. This CDR3 is built from 12 residues. The CDR3, as DNA: TGTGTCAGAACTTTCGTTGACTCACCCCTCCACTTT. It translates to CVRTFVDSPLHF.

On this clone: Other DNA sequences of this sample code for an identical CDR3. The chain's CDR3 is CASSIQGTYYGYTF. The CDR3 region has the DNA TGTGCCAGTAGTATCCAGGGGACGTACTATGGCTACACCTTC. The V call is TRBV19, the J call TRBJ1-2; D is perhaps TRBD1 (6 bases). CDR3 length: 14 residues. Trimming shortened V by 3 bases and J by 3 bases, and 11 bases separated the two germline ends. Germline CDR1 is LNHDA and CDR2 is SQIVND (reference sequence).

CDR3 in DNA: TGTGCCAGCAGCCCCCGGGACAGGGGAGTAACTGAAGCTTTCTTT. It translates to CASSPRDRGVTEAFF. This chain links TRBV9 with TRBJ1-1, with 10 bases identical to TRBD1. Germline V lookup: CDR1 SGDLS, CDR2 YYNGEE. The V segment lost 4 bases and the J segment 5 bases; nucleotides outside the gene matches: 8. The CDR3 totals 15 residues.

The chain uses TRBV30 and TRBJ1-2, with unresolved D. The CDR3 loop spans 14 amino acids. Germline V gene lookup returns CDR1 GTSNPN and CDR2 SVGIG (reference sequence). V shed 2 bases and J shed 5 bases, with 15 bases lying between them. CDR3 sequence: CAWSPGRLLYGYTF. The CDR3 DNA reads as TGTGCCTGGAGTCCGGGCAGGCTCCTATATGGCTACACCTTC. Combining the CDR3 with reference TRBV30 and TRBJ1-2 gives the whole variable domain SQTIHQWPATLVQPVGSPLSLECTVEGTSNPNLYWYRQAAGRGLQLLFYSVGIGQISSEVPQNLSASRPQDRQFILSSKKLLLSDSGFYLCAWSPGRLLYGYTFGSGTRLTVV.

V gene TRBV21-1 combines with J gene TRBJ1-1. TRBV21-1 is designated a pseudogene. The CDR3 runs to 15 residues. The CDR3 region has the DNA TGTGCCAGCAGCACTCGACGCAAAATGAACACTGAAGCTTTCTTT. It yields the protein CASSTRRKMNTEAFF.